These 19 T cell receptor beta chains share one sample of origin, sequenced in a study of T-cell reconstitution after alpha-beta-depleted transplantation in children. Unique molecular identifiers featured in how the TCRbeta library was prepared. TCRdb redid the calling of the PCR reads with MiXCR, one entry per CDR3 protein. The data show some 500,000 distinct CDR3 sequences, around a third seen once. The input for sequencing was PBMCs from the stem cell graft donor, taken from the stem cell graft. The receptors derive from a human donor who donated a stem cell graft to a child with aplastic anemia.

The chain joins TRBV5-1 to TRBJ2-1; D might be TRBD2 (5 bases). V was shortened by 2 bases and J by 3 bases, with 15 bases between the two germline ends. Germline V gene data show CDR1 as SGHRS and CDR2 as YFSETQ. The CDR3 spans 16 residues. CDR3 in amino acids: CASSFWHGRDYNEQFF. DNA for the CDR3: TGCGCCAGCAGCTTTTGGCACGGACGGGACTACAATGAGCAGTTCTTC.

V gene TRBV5-1 combines with J gene TRBJ1-5; TRBD1 might be the D (6 bases). This CDR3 contains 15 residues. Germline assignment: CDR1 SGHRS and CDR2 YFSETQ. Trimming removed 0 bases from V and 2 bases from J, with 9 bases in between. CDR3 nucleotide sequence: TGCGCCAGCAGCTTGGAATCAGGGGGCAATCAGCCCCAGCATTTT. Protein: CASSLESGGNQPQHF.

This clonotype was detected only a few times. This sequence joins TRBV5-1 and TRBJ2-1; 9 nucleotides match TRBD2. Germline CDR1 SGHRS, CDR2 YFSETQ. The J segment lost 2 bases and the V segment lost 4 bases, leaving 4 bases of the junction unmatched. The CDR3 is made up of 15 amino acids. CDR3 protein: CASSTLAGTYNEQFF. The CDR3 DNA is TGCGCCAGCAGCACCCTAGCGGGGACCTACAATGAGCAGTTCTTC.

This chain uses TRBV24-1 with TRBJ2-1, with 16 bases fitting TRBD2. CDR3 length equals 20 residues. V trimming: 2 bases; J trimming: 8 bases; junction bases outside the gene matches: 14. Germline CDR1 is KGHDR and CDR2 is SFDVKD. CDR3 coding DNA: TGTGCCACCAGTGATTCAACCGGGACTAGCGGGAGGGGGAGTTTGGATGAGCAGTTCTTC. Amino acid sequence: CATSDSTGTSGRGSLDEQFF.

The chain joins TRBV20-1 to TRBJ1-4; no definite D call. V was cut by 2 bases and J by 4 bases, with 17 bases left in between. The CDR3 runs to 16 residues. Germline V gives CDR1 DFQATT, CDR2 SNEGSKA (reference sequence). The CDR3 DNA follows: TGCAGTGCTAGACTGAGTTACGGGAAACGTAATGAAAAACTGTTTTTT. Its protein product is CSARLSYGKRNEKLFF.

The V and J genes are TRBV7-9 and TRBJ2-1; 8 bases line up with TRBD2. CDR1 is SEHNR, CDR2 FQNEAQ, per germline (reference sequence). This CDR3 is 14 amino acids long. J was trimmed by 7 bases and V by 5 bases; bases with no gene match: 7. The CDR3 coding sequence is TGTGCCAGCAGCCAATCGACTAGCGCGAATGAGCAGTTCTTC. Protein product: CASSQSTSANEQFF.

This chain links TRBV20-1 with TRBJ2-3; D is perhaps TRBD2 (6 bases). The CDR3 runs to 13 residues. Germline values: CDR1 DFQATT, CDR2 SNEGSKA (reference sequence). The germline V and J ends were trimmed by 3 bases and 5 bases, with 12 bases remaining between them. CDR3 in amino acids: CSASGSGVDTQYF. The CDR3, as DNA: TGCAGTGCTAGCGGGAGTGGTGTAGATACGCAGTATTTT.

This clonotype was detected ten times or more. This chain links TRBV6-1 with TRBJ2-3; TRBD2 aligns across 11 bases. V lost 9 bases to trimming and J lost 5 bases; unmatched junction nucleotides: 4. The CDR3 loop spans 13 amino acids. Germline V gives CDR1 MNHNS, CDR2 SASEGT. The CDR3 sequence: CASTSGSVDTQYF. In DNA form, the CDR3 reads TGTGCCAGTACTAGCGGGAGTGTAGATACGCAGTATTTT.

In its sample, this clonotype was seen many times. This chain joins TRBV20-1 and TRBJ1-2; D might be TRBD1 (5 bases). Trimming took off 6 bases at V and 5 bases at J, with 16 bases between the two ends. Germline V gives CDR1 DFQATT, CDR2 SNEGSKA (reference sequence). The CDR3 runs 13 residues. The chain's CDR3 is CSATGRHGYGYTF. CDR3 coding DNA: TGCAGTGCGACGGGACGCCACGGGTATGGCTACACCTTC.

The J gene is TRBJ1-3, the V gene TRBV4-3; TRBD1 is a possible D gene (6 bases). Germline values: CDR1 LGHNA, CDR2 YSLEER. There are 17 residues in the CDR3. V was clipped by 6 bases and J by 0 bases, with 18 bases between them. The CDR3 DNA reads TGCGCCAGCAGTCAAAACGCAGGGGTCTCCTCTGGAAACACCATATATTTT. As protein: CASSQNAGVSSGNTIYF.

The chain carries TRBV29-1 and TRBJ2-5; unclear D gene. CDR1 is SQVTM and CDR2 is ANQGSEA in the germline V gene. The CDR3 has 13 residues. The V end was cut by 4 bases, the J end by 4 bases, with 13 bases between. Here the CDR3 DNA reads TGCAGCGTTGCCGGGCAGCATGCAGAGACCCAGTACTTC. It yields the protein CSVAGQHAETQYF.

The rearrangement uses TRBV5-5 and TRBJ1-1; 12 bases align to TRBD1. CDR1 and CDR2 from the germline V gene are SGHKS and YYEKEE (reference sequence). The ends lost 4 bases at V and 4 bases at J; junction bases unmatched: 11. The CDR3 consists of 17 residues. The CDR3 region is CASSARDRGLRGTEAFF. In DNA form, the CDR3 reads TGTGCCAGCAGCGCCCGGGACAGGGGGCTGAGAGGCACTGAAGCTTTCTTT.

V and J are TRBV12-3 or TRBV12-4 and TRBJ1-2; D call uncertain. With 4 bases removed from V and 4 bases from J, the gap between germline ends came to 10 bases. This CDR3 has 13 residues. CDR3 in amino acids: CASSSTTTYGYTF. CDR3 nucleotides: TGTGCCAGCAGTTCGACAACTACCTATGGCTACACCTTC.

Only a few counts were recorded for this clonotype. The chain carries TRBV6-5 and TRBJ2-1; D is possibly TRBD2 (6 bases). CDR1 is MNHEY and CDR2 is SVGAGI in the germline V gene. The CDR3 runs 14 residues. Trimming removed 1 base from V and 6 bases from J, with 10 bases in between. This CDR3 reads CASSYWRDANEQFF. CDR3 nucleotides: TGTGCCAGCAGTTACTGGCGGGATGCCAATGAGCAGTTCTTC.

This clonotype was seen a handful of times. This chain links TRBV7-2 with TRBJ1-6; D not resolved. This CDR3 spans 16 amino acids. V was clipped by 5 bases and J by 5 bases, with 16 bases between them. Germline-derived CDR1 and CDR2 are SGHTA and FQGNSA. DNA for the CDR3: TGTGCCAGCAGCCCCTGGACGGTGAGAGATAATTCACCCCTCCACTTT. This codes for CASSPWTVRDNSPLHF.

Only one count was recorded for this clonotype. The chain carries TRBV18 and TRBJ1-5, with 8 positions matching TRBD1. Germline CDR1 reads KGHSH; CDR2 reads LQKENI. This CDR3 region has 16 residues. The V and J ends lost 6 bases and 1 base, in that order; junction bases with no gene match: 8. CDR3 amino acids: CASSQQGVASNQPQHF. The CDR3 nucleotides read TGTGCCAGCTCGCAACAGGGGGTCGCCAGCAATCAGCCCCAGCATTTT. Using reference TRBV18 and TRBJ1-5 for the parts outside the CDR3, the full variable domain is NAGVMQNPRHLVRRRGQEARLRCSPMKGHSHVYWYRQLPEEGLKFMVYLQKENIIDESGMPKERFSAEFPKEGPSILRIQQVVRGDSAAYFCASSQQGVASNQPQHFGDGTRLSIL.

The chain couples TRBV6-1 to TRBJ1-2; 9 bases align to TRBD1. The germline gives CDR1 MNHNS, CDR2 SASEGT. V lost 6 bases, J lost 4 bases, and 6 bases stayed unmatched. The CDR3 consists of 14 residues. Here the CDR3 DNA reads TGTGCCAGCAGGGGGACAGGGAAAACCTATGGCTACACCTTC. Amino acids: CASRGTGKTYGYTF.

The chain is built from TRBV6-7 and TRBJ1-5; D gene unclear. TRBV6-7 is recorded as an ORF, its role being uncertain. The CDR3 sequence is 14 residues long. Trimming left V 4 bases short and J 4 bases short, with 11 bases between. The CDR3 is CASSLPTGNQPQHF. CDR3 nucleotides: TGTGCCAGCAGTTTACCGACGGGAAATCAGCCCCAGCATTTT.

This sequence joins TRBV21-1 and TRBJ1-5. TRBV21-1 has pseudogene status. This CDR3 region has 17 residues. CDR3 nucleotide sequence: TGTGCCAGCAGCCAAGCGGGAGGCCCGGATAGCAATCAGCCCCAGCATTTT. Translated, it gives CASSQAGGPDSNQPQHF.